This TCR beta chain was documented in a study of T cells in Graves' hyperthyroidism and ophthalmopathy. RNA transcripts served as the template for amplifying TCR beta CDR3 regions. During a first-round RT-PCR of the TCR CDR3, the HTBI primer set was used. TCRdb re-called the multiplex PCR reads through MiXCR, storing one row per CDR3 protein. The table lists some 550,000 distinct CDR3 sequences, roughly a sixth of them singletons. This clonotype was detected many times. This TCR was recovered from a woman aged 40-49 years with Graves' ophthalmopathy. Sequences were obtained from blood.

CDR3 sequence: CASSETGQANYGYTF. The DNA of the CDR3 is TGTGCCAGCAGCGAGACAGGGCAAGCTAACTATGGCTACACCTTC. The chain has TRBV7-9 and TRBJ1-2; 7 nucleotides match TRBD1. The CDR3 is 15 amino acids. With 5 bases clipped from V and 0 bases from J, the junction kept 6 bases outside the gene matches. Germline loops: CDR1 SEHNR, CDR2 FQNEAQ (reference sequence).